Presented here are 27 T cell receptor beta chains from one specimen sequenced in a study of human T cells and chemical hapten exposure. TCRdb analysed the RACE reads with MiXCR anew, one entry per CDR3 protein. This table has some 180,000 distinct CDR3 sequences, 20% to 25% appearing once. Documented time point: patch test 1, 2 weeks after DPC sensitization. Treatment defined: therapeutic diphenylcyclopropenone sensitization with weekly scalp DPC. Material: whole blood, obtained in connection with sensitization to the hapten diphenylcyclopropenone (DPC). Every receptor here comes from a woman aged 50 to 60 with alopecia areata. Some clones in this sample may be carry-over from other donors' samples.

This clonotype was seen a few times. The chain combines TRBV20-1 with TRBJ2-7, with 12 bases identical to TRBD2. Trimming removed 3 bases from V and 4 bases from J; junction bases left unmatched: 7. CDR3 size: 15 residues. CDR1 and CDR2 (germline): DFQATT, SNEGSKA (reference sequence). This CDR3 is CSASDPGTSGYEQYF. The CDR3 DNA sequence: TGCAGTGCTAGTGACCCTGGGACTAGCGGGTACGAGCAGTACTTC.

The CDR3 sequence is CASSGRDLYF. CDR3 DNA: TGTGCCAGCTCCGGCAGGGACTTGTACTTC. The J gene is TRBJ2-5, the V gene TRBV2; TRBD2 might be the D (6 bases). CDR1 and CDR2 (germline): SNHLY, FYNNEI. The length of the CDR3 is 10 residues. V was shortened by 8 bases and J by 13 bases, with 14 bases between the two germline ends.

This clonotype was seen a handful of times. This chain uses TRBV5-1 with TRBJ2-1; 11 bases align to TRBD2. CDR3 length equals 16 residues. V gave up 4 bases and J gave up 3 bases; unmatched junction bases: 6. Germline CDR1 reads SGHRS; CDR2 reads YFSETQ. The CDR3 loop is CASSLKTSGGYNEQFF. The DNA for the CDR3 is TGCGCCAGCAGCCTAAAAACTAGCGGGGGCTACAATGAGCAGTTCTTC.

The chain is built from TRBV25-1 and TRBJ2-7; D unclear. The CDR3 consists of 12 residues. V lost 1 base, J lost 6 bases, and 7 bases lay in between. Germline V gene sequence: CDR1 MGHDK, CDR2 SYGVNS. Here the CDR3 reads CASSESPPEQYF. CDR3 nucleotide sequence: TGTGCCAGCAGTGAATCTCCCCCCGAGCAGTACTTC.

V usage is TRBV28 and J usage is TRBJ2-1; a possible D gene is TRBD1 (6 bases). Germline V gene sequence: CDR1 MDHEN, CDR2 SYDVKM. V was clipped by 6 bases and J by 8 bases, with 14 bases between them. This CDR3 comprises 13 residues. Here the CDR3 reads CASRTGRGDEQFF. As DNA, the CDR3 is TGTGCCAGCAGGACAGGTCGCGGCGATGAGCAGTTCTTC.

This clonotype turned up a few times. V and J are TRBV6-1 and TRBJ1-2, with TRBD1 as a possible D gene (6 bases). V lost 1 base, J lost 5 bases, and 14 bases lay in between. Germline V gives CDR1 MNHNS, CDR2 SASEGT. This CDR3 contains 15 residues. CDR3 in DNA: TGTGCCAGCAGTGAAGTATGGACAGCTGGGTATGGCTACACCTTC. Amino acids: CASSEVWTAGYGYTF.

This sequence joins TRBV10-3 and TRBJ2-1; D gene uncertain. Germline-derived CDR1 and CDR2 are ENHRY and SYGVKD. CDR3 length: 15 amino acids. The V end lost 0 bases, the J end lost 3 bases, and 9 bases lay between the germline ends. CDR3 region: CAISESFGVYNEQFF. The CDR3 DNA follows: TGTGCCATCAGTGAGTCCTTTGGGGTCTACAATGAGCAGTTCTTC.

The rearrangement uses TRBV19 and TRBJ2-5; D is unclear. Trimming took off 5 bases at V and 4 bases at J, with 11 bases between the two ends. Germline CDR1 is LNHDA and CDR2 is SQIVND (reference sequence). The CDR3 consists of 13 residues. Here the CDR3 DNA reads TGTGCCAGTAGTGCCGCTCAAGGAGAGACCCAGTACTTC. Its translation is CASSAAQGETQYF.

In nucleotides, the CDR3 is TGTGCCACGGCGGGGATAGCGGGAAGAGTTGGGAATGAGCAGTTCTTC. It codes for CATAGIAGRVGNEQFF. The chain joins TRBV11-2 to TRBJ2-1; 8 bases agree with TRBD2. Germline V CDR1 and CDR2: SGHAT, FQNNGV. The V and J ends lost 10 bases and 7 bases, in that order; junction bases with no gene match: 18. The CDR3 spans 16 residues.

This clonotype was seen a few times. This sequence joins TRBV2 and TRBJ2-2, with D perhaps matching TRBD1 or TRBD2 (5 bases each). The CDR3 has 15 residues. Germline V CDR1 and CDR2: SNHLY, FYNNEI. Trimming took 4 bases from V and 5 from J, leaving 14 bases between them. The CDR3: CASSVLPGPTGELFF. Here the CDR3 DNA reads TGTGCCAGCAGTGTTCTTCCGGGACCTACCGGGGAGCTGTTTTTT. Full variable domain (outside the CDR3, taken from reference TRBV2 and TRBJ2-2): EPEVTQTPSHQVTQMGQEVILRCVPISNHLYFYWYRQILGQKVEFLVSFYNNEISEKSEIFDDQFSVERPDGSNFTLKIRSTKLEDSAMYFCASSVLPGPTGELFFGEGSRLTVL.

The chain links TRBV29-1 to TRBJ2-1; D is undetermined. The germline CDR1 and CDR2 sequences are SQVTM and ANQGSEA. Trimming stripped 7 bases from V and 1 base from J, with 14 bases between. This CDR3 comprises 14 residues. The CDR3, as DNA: TGCAGCGCCATAAAACCCTCATCCTACAATGAGCAGTTCTTC. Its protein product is CSAIKPSSYNEQFF.

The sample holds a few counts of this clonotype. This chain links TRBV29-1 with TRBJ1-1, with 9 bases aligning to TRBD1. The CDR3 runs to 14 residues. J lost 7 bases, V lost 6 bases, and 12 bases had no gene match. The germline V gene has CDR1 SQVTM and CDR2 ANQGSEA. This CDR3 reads CSVLLDRGRDEAFF. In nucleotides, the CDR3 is TGCAGCGTACTCCTGGACAGGGGCAGGGATGAAGCTTTCTTT.

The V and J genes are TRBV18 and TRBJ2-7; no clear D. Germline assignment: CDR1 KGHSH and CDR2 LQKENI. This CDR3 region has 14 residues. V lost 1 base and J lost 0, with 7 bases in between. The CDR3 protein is CASSPRQDSYEQYF. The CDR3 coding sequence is TGTGCCAGCTCACCACGCCAGGACTCCTACGAGCAGTACTTC.

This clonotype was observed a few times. The CDR3 region has the DNA TGTGCCAGCAGCATAGGATCGCAAACCGGGGAGCTGTTTTTT. This sequence encodes CASSIGSQTGELFF. J is TRBJ2-2 and V is TRBV11-3; D not resolved. From germline, CDR1 is SGHNT and CDR2 YENEEA. V lost 5 bases and J lost 5, with 12 bases in between. The CDR3 runs 14 residues.

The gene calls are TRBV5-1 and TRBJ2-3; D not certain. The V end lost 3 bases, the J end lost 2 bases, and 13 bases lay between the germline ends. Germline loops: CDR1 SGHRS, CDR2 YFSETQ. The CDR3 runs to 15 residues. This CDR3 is CASSSPAQNTDTQYF. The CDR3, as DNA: TGCGCCAGCAGCTCACCGGCACAGAACACAGATACGCAGTATTTT.

CDR3 loop: CASREPGTGGAETQYF. The DNA of the CDR3 is TGTGCCAGCAGGGAACCCGGGACAGGGGGCGCGGAGACCCAGTACTTC. The chain carries TRBV7-9 and TRBJ2-5; 12 bases agree with TRBD1. Germline lookup yields CDR1 SEHNR and CDR2 FQNEAQ (reference sequence). The CDR3 is 16 amino acids. The V segment lost 6 bases and the J segment 5 bases; nucleotides outside the gene matches: 10.

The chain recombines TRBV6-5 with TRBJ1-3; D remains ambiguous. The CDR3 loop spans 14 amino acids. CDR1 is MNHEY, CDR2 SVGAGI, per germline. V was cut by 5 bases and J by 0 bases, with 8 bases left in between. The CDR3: CASSGGRSGNTIYF. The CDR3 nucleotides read TGTGCCAGCAGTGGCGGTCGCTCTGGAAACACCATATATTTT.

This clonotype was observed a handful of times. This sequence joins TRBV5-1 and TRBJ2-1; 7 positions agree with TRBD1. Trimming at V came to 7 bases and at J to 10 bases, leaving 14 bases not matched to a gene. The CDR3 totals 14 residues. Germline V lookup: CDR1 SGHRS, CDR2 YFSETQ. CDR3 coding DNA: TGCGCCAGCGGATTAGGGACAGCCTTTAGAGAGCAGTTCTTC. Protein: CASGLGTAFREQFF.

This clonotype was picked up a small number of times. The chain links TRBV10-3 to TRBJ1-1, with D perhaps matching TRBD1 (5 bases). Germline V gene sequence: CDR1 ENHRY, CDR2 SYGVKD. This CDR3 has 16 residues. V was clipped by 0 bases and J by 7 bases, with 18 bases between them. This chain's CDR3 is CAISESGGDWLGEAFF. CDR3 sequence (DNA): TGTGCCATCAGTGAGTCTGGGGGGGACTGGTTAGGTGAAGCTTTCTTT.

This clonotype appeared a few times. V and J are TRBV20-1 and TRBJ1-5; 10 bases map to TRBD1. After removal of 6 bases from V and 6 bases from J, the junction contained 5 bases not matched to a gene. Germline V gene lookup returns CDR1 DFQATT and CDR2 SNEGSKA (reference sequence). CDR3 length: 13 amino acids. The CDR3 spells CSARQGASQPQHF. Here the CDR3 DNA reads TGCAGTGCCCGACAGGGGGCTAGTCAGCCCCAGCATTTT.

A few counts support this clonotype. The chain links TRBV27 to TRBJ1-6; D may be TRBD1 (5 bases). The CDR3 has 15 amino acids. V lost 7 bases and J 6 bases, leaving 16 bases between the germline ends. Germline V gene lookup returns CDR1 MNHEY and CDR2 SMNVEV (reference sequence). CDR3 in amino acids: CASKAQGYANSPLHF. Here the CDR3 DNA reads TGTGCCAGCAAGGCGCAGGGTTATGCTAATTCACCCCTCCACTTT.

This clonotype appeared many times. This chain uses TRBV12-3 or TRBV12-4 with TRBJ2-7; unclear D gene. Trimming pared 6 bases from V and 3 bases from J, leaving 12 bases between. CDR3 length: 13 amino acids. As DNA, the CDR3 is TGTGCCAGCAGCGCCCGCCGGATCTACGAGCAGTACTTC. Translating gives CASSARRIYEQYF.

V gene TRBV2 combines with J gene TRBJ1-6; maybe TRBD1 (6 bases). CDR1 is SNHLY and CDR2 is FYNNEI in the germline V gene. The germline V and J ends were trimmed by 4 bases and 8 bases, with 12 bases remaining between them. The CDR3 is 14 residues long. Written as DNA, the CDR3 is TGTGCCAGCAGTGCGGCAGGGGACTATTCACCCCTCCACTTT. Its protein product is CASSAAGDYSPLHF.

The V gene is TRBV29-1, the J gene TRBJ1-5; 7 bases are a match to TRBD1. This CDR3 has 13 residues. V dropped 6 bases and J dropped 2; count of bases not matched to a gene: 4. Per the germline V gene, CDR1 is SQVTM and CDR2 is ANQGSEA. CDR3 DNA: TGCAGCGTACAGGGGTATGGCAATCAGCCCCAGCATTTT. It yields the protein CSVQGYGNQPQHF.

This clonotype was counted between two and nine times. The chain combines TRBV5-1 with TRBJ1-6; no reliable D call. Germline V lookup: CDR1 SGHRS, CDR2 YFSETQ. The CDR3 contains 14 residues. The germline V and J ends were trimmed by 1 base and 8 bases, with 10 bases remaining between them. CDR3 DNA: TGCGCCAGCAGCTTGATTGAGGGCGATTCACCCCTCCACTTT. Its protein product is CASSLIEGDSPLHF. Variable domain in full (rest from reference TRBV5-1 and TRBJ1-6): KAGVTQTPRYLIKTRGQQVTLSCSPISGHRSVSWYQQTPGQGLQFLFEYFSETQRNKGNFPGRFSGRQFSNSRSEMNVSTLELGDSALYLCASSLIEGDSPLHFGNGTRLTVT.

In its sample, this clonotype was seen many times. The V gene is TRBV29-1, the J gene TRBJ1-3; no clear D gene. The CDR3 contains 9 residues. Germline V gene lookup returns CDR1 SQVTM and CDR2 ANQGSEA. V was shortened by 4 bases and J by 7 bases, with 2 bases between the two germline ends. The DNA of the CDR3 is TGCAGCGTTGTCAACACCATATATTTT. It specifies CSVVNTIYF.

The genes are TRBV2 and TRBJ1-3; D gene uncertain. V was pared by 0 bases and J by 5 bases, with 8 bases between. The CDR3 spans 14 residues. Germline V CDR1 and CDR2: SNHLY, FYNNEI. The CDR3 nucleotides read TGTGCCAGCAGTGAAGCGATTGGAAGAAACACCATATATTTT. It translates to CASSEAIGRNTIYF.